What follows is one T cell receptor (beta chain) and its context. In germline, CDR1 is SQVTM, CDR2 ANQGSEA. V shed 6 bases, J shed 6 bases, and the junction held 13 bases outside the gene matches. The CDR3 is 14 residues long. This entry comes from a study of blood T cell repertoires in COVID-19. Study as a whole: Sites in the United States, Italy and Spain provided acute and convalescent COVID-19 samples.

TCRdb's copy holds only in-frame clones and misses some; the assay was immunoSEQ multiplex PCR. Found here are approximately 140,000 clones, 85% to 90% of them singletons; the top ten hold approximately 1.2%. The sample was PBMCs or T cells enriched from blood (not recorded which). The gene calls are TRBV29-1 and TRBJ2-7, with TRBD1 identical over 8 bases. The TCR comes from a woman aged 30 to 39 with acute COVID-19. Here the CDR3 DNA reads TGCAGCGTGCTACAGGGGGGATCCCGGGGCGAGCAGTACTTC. Translated, it gives CSVLQGGSRGEQYF.